A selection of T cell receptor beta chains follows, all from one sample in a study of blood T cell repertoires in COVID-19. Using immunoSEQ multiplex PCR, the repertoire was profiled, and TCRdb retains in-frame clones only, with some absent. The table lists fewer than 200,000 clones, 65% to 90% of them singletons. The sequencing sample was made of peripheral blood. These receptors were obtained from a man aged 50-60 years with active or convalescent COVID-19. CDR3s include the opening cysteine and the closing phenylalanine or tryptophan. Fields, in order: V gene, clone size, J gene, D gene, CDR3 length, CDR3 DNA, CDR3 protein. The D gene is left open where the match is weak. Expanded clones are given a class, and other clones once, few, many or no size at all.

v_gene: TRBV7-9
abundance: -
j_gene: TRBJ1-3
d_gene: -
len: 14
CDR3nt: TGTGCCAGCAGCTTAGAGTCCAGGGGAAACACCATATATTTT
CDR3aa: CASSLESRGNTIYF

v_gene: TRBV3-1/TRBV3-2
abundance: -
j_gene: TRBJ2-1
d_gene: TRBD2
len: 14
CDR3nt: TGTGCCAGCAGCCGCGGACTAGCTGGCAATGAGCAGTTCTTC
CDR3aa: CASSRGLAGNEQFF

v_gene: TRBV7-2
abundance: -
j_gene: TRBJ2-2
d_gene: -
len: 13
CDR3nt: TGTGCCAGCAGCTTAGCCCTGGGAGATCGGCTGTTTTTT
CDR3aa: CASSLALGDRLFF

v_gene: TRBV24-1
abundance: -
j_gene: TRBJ2-1
d_gene: TRBD2
len: 19
CDR3nt: TGTGCCACCAGTGACGAAGAAACCGGGACTAGCGGGATCTACAATGAGCAGTTCTTC
CDR3aa: CATSDEETGTSGIYNEQFF

v_gene: TRBV6-4
abundance: -
j_gene: TRBJ1-1
d_gene: TRBD1
len: 13
CDR3nt: TGTGCCAGCAGTGAAGCAGGGGGGAAGAAAGCTTTCTTT
CDR3aa: CASSEAGGKKAFF

v_gene: TRBV3-1/TRBV3-2
abundance: -
j_gene: TRBJ2-6
d_gene: TRBD1
len: 18
CDR3nt: TGTGCCAGCAGCCAGACCGGGACAGGGCGCTCTGGGGCCAACGTCCTGACTTTC
CDR3aa: CASSQTGTGRSGANVLTF

v_gene: TRBV3-1/TRBV3-2
abundance: once
j_gene: TRBJ2-3
d_gene: -
len: 15
CDR3nt: TGTGCCAGCAGCCAAGTTGACGGAGGCACAGATACGCAGTATTTT
CDR3aa: CASSQVDGGTDTQYF

v_gene: TRBV3-1/TRBV3-2
abundance: once
j_gene: TRBJ2-3
d_gene: -
len: 14
CDR3nt: TGTGCCAGCAGCGCCATCCGAGGCACAGATACGCAGTATTTT
CDR3aa: CASSAIRGTDTQYF

v_gene: TRBV7-2
abundance: -
j_gene: TRBJ1-2
d_gene: -
len: 14
CDR3nt: TGTGCCAGCAGCCGGCCTGATAGAGGGTATGGCTACACCTTC
CDR3aa: CASSRPDRGYGYTF

v_gene: TRBV11-2
abundance: -
j_gene: TRBJ2-3
d_gene: -
len: 12
CDR3nt: TGTGCCAGCAGCTACTCCGGGGATACGCAGTATTTT
CDR3aa: CASSYSGDTQYF

v_gene: TRBV19
abundance: few
j_gene: TRBJ1-5
d_gene: -
len: 14
CDR3nt: TGTGCCAGTAACAGGGAGAATAGCAATCAGCCCCAGCATTTT
CDR3aa: CASNRENSNQPQHF

v_gene: TRBV19
abundance: -
j_gene: TRBJ1-5
d_gene: TRBD1
len: 16
CDR3nt: TGTGCCAGTAGTACCATGACAGGGGCCCACAATCAGCCCCAGCATTTT
CDR3aa: CASSTMTGAHNQPQHF

v_gene: TRBV19
abundance: -
j_gene: TRBJ2-2
d_gene: TRBD1
len: 15
CDR3nt: TGTGCCAGGTACCAGGGGGCGCTTGACACCGGGGAGCTGTTTTTT
CDR3aa: CARYQGALDTGELFF

v_gene: TRBV6-5
abundance: -
j_gene: TRBJ1-1
d_gene: -
len: 13
CDR3nt: TGTGCCAGCTCCCCTTGGGGCCTCACTGAAGCTTTCTTT
CDR3aa: CASSPWGLTEAFF

v_gene: TRBV3-1/TRBV3-2
abundance: -
j_gene: TRBJ1-4
d_gene: -
len: 14
CDR3nt: TGTGCCAGCAGCCAAGACGTTTTGAATGAAAAACTGTTTTTT
CDR3aa: CASSQDVLNEKLFF

v_gene: TRBV7-2
abundance: -
j_gene: TRBJ2-4
d_gene: TRBD1
len: 16
CDR3nt: TGTGCCAGCAGCCCCGAGCCGGGACAGGGGAGGGACATTCAGTACTTC
CDR3aa: CASSPEPGQGRDIQYF

v_gene: TRBV27
abundance: -
j_gene: TRBJ1-4
d_gene: -
len: 16
CDR3nt: TGTGCCAGCAGTTTAGTTCTCCCGGGGACTAATGAAAAACTGTTTTTT
CDR3aa: CASSLVLPGTNEKLFF

v_gene: TRBV5-1
abundance: -
j_gene: TRBJ1-6
d_gene: TRBD1
len: 14
CDR3nt: TGCGCCAGCAGCAGGGACAGCGAGAATTCACCCCTCCACTTT
CDR3aa: CASSRDSENSPLHF

v_gene: TRBV7-2
abundance: -
j_gene: TRBJ1-5
d_gene: -
len: 13
CDR3nt: TGTGCCAGCAGCTTCAGTAGCAATCAGCCCCAGCATTTT
CDR3aa: CASSFSSNQPQHF

v_gene: TRBV5-4
abundance: -
j_gene: TRBJ2-5
d_gene: TRBD1
len: 14
CDR3nt: TGTGCCAGCAGACCAGCGGACAGGGAAGAGACCCAGTACTTC
CDR3aa: CASRPADREETQYF

v_gene: TRBV18
abundance: -
j_gene: TRBJ2-3
d_gene: -
len: 22
CDR3nt: TGTGCCAGCTCACCTACCAACCTAGGCGGGGAAGTTCAAGGCGCTAGCACAGATACGCAGTATTTT
CDR3aa: CASSPTNLGGEVQGASTDTQYF

v_gene: TRBV6-1
abundance: -
j_gene: TRBJ1-5
d_gene: TRBD1
len: 15
CDR3nt: TGTGCCAGCAGTGAAGTCGCAGGGGGCGTGAAGCCCCAGCATTTT
CDR3aa: CASSEVAGGVKPQHF

v_gene: TRBV4-1
abundance: few
j_gene: TRBJ1-1
d_gene: -
len: 15
CDR3nt: TGCGCCAGCAGCCCCCGGGGAGGAATGAACACTGAAGCTTTCTTT
CDR3aa: CASSPRGGMNTEAFF

v_gene: TRBV7-6
abundance: -
j_gene: TRBJ1-1
d_gene: TRBD1
len: 15
CDR3nt: TGTGCCAGCAGCCTACAGGGGGGGTTGAACACTGAAGCTTTCTTT
CDR3aa: CASSLQGGLNTEAFF

v_gene: TRBV2
abundance: -
j_gene: TRBJ2-1
d_gene: -
len: 16
CDR3nt: TGTGCCAGCAGTGACTTCGGGGGGCGTATAACCCATGAGCAGTTCTTC
CDR3aa: CASSDFGGRITHEQFF